These 14 T cell receptor beta chains originate from one sample sequenced in a study of T cell repertoires in cytomegalovirus infection. TCRdb used MiXCR to reprocess the reads, holding one entry per CDR3 protein. The table includes about 350,000 distinct CDR3 sequences, approximately 35% detected once. These receptors have no known antigen. The source was cultured PBMCs, collected from culture after CMV antigen stimulation. These receptors all come from a human donor in good health (CMV status not recorded). Some clones in this sample may be carry-over from other donors' samples.

This clonotype has just a few counts. The chain recombines TRBV7-2 with TRBJ2-5, with 9 bases matching TRBD1. CDR1 and CDR2 from the germline V gene are SGHTA and FQGNSA. CDR3 length equals 15 residues. The V and J ends lost 5 bases and 0 bases, in that order; junction bases with no gene match: 4. The CDR3 DNA reads as TGTGCCAGCAGCCCCGACAGGGGGTACCAAGAGACCCAGTACTTC. The encoded protein is CASSPDRGYQETQYF.

The chain uses TRBV15 and TRBJ2-3; D perhaps matches TRBD1 (5 bases). This CDR3 spans 17 amino acids. Deletions cut 0 bases from V and 4 bases from J, with 17 bases between. CDR1 is LNHNV and CDR2 is YYDKDF in the germline V gene (reference sequence). The CDR3 reads CATSRDRGYGYPDTQYF. The CDR3 coding sequence is TGTGCCACCAGCAGAGATAGGGGATACGGGTATCCAGATACGCAGTATTTT.

This clonotype appeared many times. The CDR3 DNA sequence: TGTGCCAGCAGCTTAGATGGGGGGTACCAAGAGACCCAGTACTTC. It is translated as CASSLDGGYQETQYF. The rearrangement uses TRBV7-2 and TRBJ2-5; D possibly corresponds to TRBD2 (6 bases). Trimming removed 1 base from V and 0 bases from J, with 9 bases in between. Germline V gives CDR1 SGHTA, CDR2 FQGNSA. The CDR3 is 15 residues long.

This clonotype was seen many times. This chain joins TRBV7-2 and TRBJ2-2; a possible D gene is TRBD2 (6 bases). This CDR3 has 15 amino acids. Germline CDR1 and CDR2: SGHTA and FQGNSA. Trimming stripped 4 bases from V and 7 bases from J, with 16 bases between. The CDR3 protein is CASSSFGSAGGELFF. DNA of the CDR3: TGTGCCAGCAGCTCCTTCGGGAGTGCGGGCGGGGAGCTGTTTTTT.

The table lists this clonotype with a few counts. The J gene is TRBJ2-1, the V gene TRBV4-1; 9 bases map to TRBD1. Trimming removed 3 bases from V and 5 bases from J; junction bases left unmatched: 11. CDR3 length: 17 amino acids. The germline V gene has CDR1 MGHRA and CDR2 YSYEKL. This CDR3 is CASSHSRTGVRDNEQFF. Here the CDR3 DNA reads TGCGCCAGCAGCCATTCCCGGACAGGGGTGAGGGACAATGAGCAGTTCTTC.

The table lists this clonotype with many counts. V gene TRBV7-2 combines with J gene TRBJ2-3, with TRBD2 matching 9 bases. J was trimmed by 4 bases and V by 6 bases; bases with no gene match: 14. CDR1 and CDR2 from the germline V gene are SGHTA and FQGNSA. CDR3 length: 17 amino acids. The chain's CDR3 is CASSRDWREGSPDTQYF. In DNA, the CDR3 is TGTGCCAGCAGTCGAGATTGGCGGGAGGGTTCCCCAGATACGCAGTATTTT. The entire variable domain, with the rest obtained from reference TRBV7-2 and TRBJ2-3, is as follows: GAGVSQSPSNKVTEKGKDVELRCDPISGHTALYWYRQSLGQGLEFLIYFQGNSAPDKSGLPSDRFSAERTGGSVSTLTIQRTQQEDSAVYLCASSRDWREGSPDTQYFGPGTRLTVL.

V and J are TRBV18 and TRBJ1-1; maybe TRBD1 (6 bases). The ends were cut back, 2 bases at V and 4 bases at J, with 17 bases in the middle. The CDR3 consists of 16 residues. Germline CDR1 is KGHSH and CDR2 is LQKENI. The CDR3 sequence is CASSPIQQGSGTEAFF. CDR3 in DNA: TGTGCCAGCTCACCAATCCAGCAGGGGTCGGGCACTGAAGCTTTCTTT.

Only a few counts were recorded for this clonotype. The gene calls are TRBV24-1 and TRBJ2-3, with a weak D call TRBD2 (6 bases). There are 15 residues in the CDR3. Trimming shortened V by 3 bases and J by 8 bases, and 17 bases separated the two germline ends. CDR1 is KGHDR, CDR2 SFDVKD, per germline. CDR3 coding DNA: TGTGCCACCAGTGATACACGCGGGGCCCCTTTTACGCAGTATTTT. Protein sequence: CATSDTRGAPFTQYF.

This chain joins TRBV4-3 and TRBJ1-1; D gene uncertain. V shed 0 bases and J shed 3 bases, with 5 bases lying between them. The germline CDR1 and CDR2 sequences are LGHNA and YSLEER. The CDR3 contains 13 residues. CDR3: CASSQETDTEAFF. CDR3 sequence (DNA): TGCGCCAGCAGCCAAGAGACGGACACTGAAGCTTTCTTT.

This clonotype was observed many times. The genes are TRBV7-2 and TRBJ2-5; D may be TRBD2 (5 bases). The CDR3 spans 14 residues. Germline V lookup: CDR1 SGHTA, CDR2 FQGNSA. Trimming shortened V by 1 base and J by 0 bases, and 6 bases separated the two germline ends. DNA of the CDR3: TGTGCCAGCAGCTTAGGCGGGTACCAAGAGACCCAGTACTTC. It specifies CASSLGGYQETQYF.

This clonotype came up a few times. The chain recombines TRBV11-2 with TRBJ1-5; perhaps TRBD1 as D (6 bases). Trimming stripped 4 bases from V and 5 bases from J, with 15 bases between. From germline, CDR1 is SGHAT and CDR2 FQNNGV. The CDR3 is 15 residues long. The CDR3 is CASSSGQRADQPQHF. The CDR3 nucleotides read TGTGCCAGCAGCTCAGGACAGAGAGCAGATCAGCCCCAGCATTTT.

This clonotype was recorded at least ten times. This chain joins TRBV7-2 and TRBJ1-2, with unresolved D. Trimming left V 4 bases short and J 3 bases short, with 9 bases between. CDR3 length equals 13 residues. Germline CDR1 and CDR2: SGHTA and FQGNSA. The CDR3 DNA reads TGTGCCAGCAGCTACCAGCCGGACTATGGCTACACCTTC. This encodes CASSYQPDYGYTF.

This clonotype was observed a handful of times. The rearrangement joins TRBV7-2 to TRBJ2-3; D unresolved. The CDR3 has 15 amino acids. V was shortened by 3 bases and J by 10 bases, with 20 bases between the two germline ends. The V gene's germline CDR1 is SGHTA and CDR2 FQGNSA. This chain's CDR3 is CASSLVVGVRDAQYF. The CDR3 nucleotides are TGTGCCAGCAGCTTGGTCGTCGGAGTAAGGGATGCGCAGTATTTT.

The chain is built from TRBV6-5 and TRBJ2-2, with a possible D match to TRBD2 (6 bases). The CDR3 extends over 15 amino acids. V was cut by 2 bases and J by 5 bases, with 12 bases left in between. Germline CDR1 is MNHEY and CDR2 is SVGAGI. CDR3 residues: CASSYGAAGTGELFF. For the CDR3, the DNA is TGTGCCAGCAGTTACGGCGCCGCGGGGACCGGGGAGCTGTTTTTT.